A selection of T cell receptor beta chains follows, all from one sample in a study of T cell repertoires in cytomegalovirus infection. MiXCR, applied by TCRdb to the reads, yields one record per CDR3 protein. The sample lists around 740,000 distinct CDR3 sequences, about a third occurring once. Sequencing was performed on PBMCs. All receptors derive from a human donor in good health (CMV status not recorded). Some clones in this sample may be carry-over from other donors' samples. Each CDR3 is given with its conserved first and last residue. Each record gives: CDR3 length, D gene, J gene, V gene, clone size, CDR3 DNA, CDR3 protein. D genes are given only for firm matches. For some rows the clone size is stated as once, few or many, or as a class when expanded; others skip it.

17	.	TRBJ1-5	TRBV28	.	TGTGCCAGCACTCAAGTGAGGGGTACTACGAGCAATCATCCCCAGCATTTT	CASTQVRGTTSNHPQHF
16	.	TRBJ2-4	TRBV7-6	few	TGTGCCAGCAGCTCCTCCTTGGGGCAGAGAAAAAACATTCAGTACTTC	CASSSSLGQRKNIQYF
17	.	TRBJ2-5	TRBV28	.	TGTGCCAGCAGTTTGATGTGGACCAGGGAGAACCAAGAGACCCAGTACTTC	CASSLMWTRENQETQYF
14	TRBD1	TRBJ1-6	TRBV6-1	.	TGTGCCAGCATGGACAGGGGGTTGGGATCACCCCTCCACTTT	CASMDRGLGSPLHF
13	.	TRBJ2-1	TRBV24-1	few	TGTGCCACCAGTGATTTTCCGCTAGATGAGCAGTTCTTC	CATSDFPLDEQFF
15	.	TRBJ2-6	TRBV10-3	.	TGTGCCATACGGGACACCAGCTCTGGGGCCAACGTCATGACTTTC	CAIRDTSSGANVMTF
16	TRBD1	TRBJ1-1	TRBV6-5	few	TGTGCCAGCAGAAACGCAGGGGGTTATAGGGGCACTGAAGCTTTCTTT	CASRNAGGYRGTEAFF
14	TRBD1	TRBJ1-3	TRBV6-6	few	TGTGCCATCACCCGGGGACAGCTTGGAAACACCATATATTTT	CAITRGQLGNTIYF
15	.	TRBJ1-2	TRBV7-8	.	TGTGCCAGCAGCTTACCAAGGGATATGGGCTATGGCTACACCTTC	CASSLPRDMGYGYTF
16	TRBD2	TRBJ2-4	TRBV6-1	few	TGTGCCAGCAGGGGAGGGCTTGGGAGTTCCGGAAACATTCAGTACTTC	CASRGGLGSSGNIQYF
15	TRBD2	TRBJ2-6	TRBV7-6	few	TGTGCCAGCACCGGCGGGGGTTTGGGGGCCAACGTCCTGACTTTC	CASTGGGLGANVLTF
13	.	TRBJ1-5	TRBV30	.	TGTGCCTGGAGTGTAGATAGCAATCAGCCCCAGCATTTT	CAWSVDSNQPQHF
16	TRBD1	TRBJ1-2	TRBV24-1	.	TGTGCCACCAGTGATCCCGGGACAGGGAAAGGAGGAGGCTACACCTTC	CATSDPGTGKGGGYTF
16	TRBD1	TRBJ1-1	TRBV7-2	many	TGTGCCAGCAGCTTAGCGGGGCAGGGGGCAGGGACTGAAGCTTTCTTT	CASSLAGQGAGTEAFF
13	.	TRBJ1-6	TRBV12-3/TRBV12-4	.	TGTGCCAGCAGTTGGTCAGATAATTCACCCCTCCACTTT	CASSWSDNSPLHF
13	.	TRBJ2-7	TRBV7-2	few	TGTGCCAGCAGAAGGGGCAAATCCTACGAGCAGTACTTC	CASRRGKSYEQYF
12	.	TRBJ2-7	TRBV6-6	once	TGTGCAACGGGACGGAATCCCTACGAGAAGTACTTC	CATGRNPYEKYF
14	.	TRBJ2-3	TRBV7-6	.	TGTGCCAGCAGCTCCTTAGGACGGCGCGAGGCGCAGTATTTT	CASSSLGRREAQYF
12	.	TRBJ2-3	TRBV19	few	TGTGCCAGTAGTATCGGTGGAGATACGCAGTATTTT	CASSIGGDTQYF
14	.	TRBJ2-3	TRBV28	once	TGTGCCAGCAGTATAAGGGATGGTGCAGATACGCAGTATTTT	CASSIRDGADTQYF
18	TRBD2	TRBJ2-3	TRBV6-6	.	TGTGCCAGCAGTTACTCTACCCTTGCGGGAGGACTCATGAATACGCAGTATTTT	CASSYSTLAGGLMNTQYF
16	TRBD1	TRBJ1-5	TRBV7-2	many	TGTGCCAGCAGCTTCTCGACAGGGGGCGCGAATCAGCCCCAGCATTTT	CASSFSTGGANQPQHF
15	.	TRBJ2-3	TRBV7-6	.	TGTGCCAGCAGCCCGGGGGCGGGGGCACCAGATACGCAGTATTTT	CASSPGAGAPDTQYF
15	.	TRBJ1-4	TRBV7-4	.	TGTGCCAGCAGTCCTCCCGGGACACTAGGGGAAAATCTGTTTTTT	CASSPPGTLGENLFF
16	TRBD1	TRBJ2-4	TRBV7-2	once	TGTGCCAGCAGCCTCCGACAGGGGGACCTGGGGCACATTCCGTACTTC	CASSLRQGDLGHIPYF
15	.	TRBJ1-5	TRBV19	.	TGTGCCAGTAAGACGGCAGAGAATAGCAATCAGCCCCAGCATTTT	CASKTAENSNQPQHF
16	TRBD1	TRBJ2-5	TRBV7-6	.	TGTGCTGGCAGCTTACGGGGACAGGGGGAAGGAGAGACCCAGTACTTC	CAGSLRGQGEGETQYF
14	.	TRBJ1-6	TRBV7-9	few	TGTGCCAGCAGCTTATTCAAGAGCCGTTCACCCCTCCACTTT	CASSLFKSRSPLHF
16	TRBD2	TRBJ2-1	TRBV7-8	many	TGTGCCAGCAGCCGGATGGGACTAGCGGATCACAATGAGCAGTTCTTC	CASSRMGLADHNEQFF
19	TRBD1	TRBJ1-4	TRBV18	.	TGTGCCAGCTCACCGCGACAGGGGGCTCAGCCAACAACTAATGAAAAACTGTTTTTT	CASSPRQGAQPTTNEKLFF
16	.	TRBJ1-1	TRBV28	few	TGTGCCAGCAGTTCTCAACGTAGACAGACTTACACTGAAGCTTTCTTT	CASSSQRRQTYTEAFF
13	.	TRBJ1-2	TRBV7-4	few	TGTGCCAGCGAGCCCCGTATGGACTATGGCTACACCTTC	CASEPRMDYGYTF
15	.	TRBJ2-1	TRBV28	few	TGTGCCAGCAGTTTAAGAGGGGTCGGTCACAATGAGCAGTTCTTC	CASSLRGVGHNEQFF